The 3 T cell receptor beta chains given below trace back to one sample, sequenced in a study of blood T cell repertoires in COVID-19. The table came from immunoSEQ multiplex PCR; TCRdb's copy has only in-frame clones and leaves some out. The table lists 150,000 or so clones, approximately 86% of them singletons. The sample comprised PBMCs or T cells enriched from blood (not recorded which). These TCRs come from a middle-aged woman who had been exposed to COVID-19.

The gene calls are TRBV4-2 and TRBJ1-6, with a tentative D call TRBD1 (6 bases). CDR3 length: 16 amino acids. Trimming took 1 base from V and 7 from J, leaving 14 bases between them. Germline V gives CDR1 LGHNA, CDR2 YNFKEQ. The CDR3 spells CASSQAIQGLNSPLHF. In DNA form, the CDR3 reads TGTGCCAGCAGCCAAGCGATACAGGGTTTGAATTCACCCCTCCACTTT.

The chain joins TRBV4-1 to TRBJ2-2; TRBD1 matches at 8 bases. V lost 5 bases and J lost 6; bases outside the gene matches: 5. The CDR3 is made up of 14 amino acids. CDR1 and CDR2 from the germline V gene are MGHRA and YSYEKL. CDR3 nucleotide sequence: TGCGCCAGCAGCTACGGACAGGGACCCGGGGAGCTGTTTTTT. It translates to CASSYGQGPGELFF.

V is TRBV7-6 and J is TRBJ2-1; 8 positions agree with TRBD1. In germline, CDR1 is SGHVS, CDR2 FNYEAQ. V shed 2 bases and J 7 bases; nucleotides not matched to a gene: 7. The length of the CDR3 is 15 residues. The CDR3, as DNA: TGTGCCAGCAGCTTACAGGGGGCAGTCTTAAATGAGCAGTTCTTC. It yields the protein CASSLQGAVLNEQFF.